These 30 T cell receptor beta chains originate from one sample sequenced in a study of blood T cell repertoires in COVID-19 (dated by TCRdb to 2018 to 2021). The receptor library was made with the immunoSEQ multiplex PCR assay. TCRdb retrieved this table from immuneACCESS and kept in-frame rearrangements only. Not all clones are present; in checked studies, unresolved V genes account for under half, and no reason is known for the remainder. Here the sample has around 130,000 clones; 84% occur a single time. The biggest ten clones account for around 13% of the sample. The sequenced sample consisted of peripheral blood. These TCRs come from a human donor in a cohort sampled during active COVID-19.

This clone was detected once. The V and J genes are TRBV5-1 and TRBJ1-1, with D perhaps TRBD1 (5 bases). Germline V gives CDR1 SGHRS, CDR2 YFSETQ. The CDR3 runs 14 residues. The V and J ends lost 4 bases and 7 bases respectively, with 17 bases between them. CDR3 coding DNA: TGCGCCAGCAGCCGTGGGGGGGACGGTAATGAAGCTTTCTTT. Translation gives CASSRGGDGNEAFF.

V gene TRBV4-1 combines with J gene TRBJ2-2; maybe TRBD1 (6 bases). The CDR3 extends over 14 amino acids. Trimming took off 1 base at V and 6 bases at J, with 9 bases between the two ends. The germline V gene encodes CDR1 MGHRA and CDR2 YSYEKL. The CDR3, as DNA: TGCGCCAGCAGCCAAGCGACAGGTTCCGGGGAGCTGTTTTTT. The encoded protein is CASSQATGSGELFF.

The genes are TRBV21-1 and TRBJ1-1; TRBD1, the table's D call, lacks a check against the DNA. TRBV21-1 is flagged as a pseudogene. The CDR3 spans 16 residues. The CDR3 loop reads CASSKRVEQGENEAFF. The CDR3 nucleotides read TGTGCCAGCAGCAAACGGGTTGAACAGGGCGAAAATGAAGCTTTCTTT.

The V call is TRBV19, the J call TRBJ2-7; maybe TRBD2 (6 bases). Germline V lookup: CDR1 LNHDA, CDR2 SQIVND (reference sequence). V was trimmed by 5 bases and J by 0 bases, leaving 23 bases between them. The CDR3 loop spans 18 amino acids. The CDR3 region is CASSATDILEGPSYEQYF. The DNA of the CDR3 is TGTGCCAGTAGTGCAACGGACATCCTGGAGGGACCCTCCTACGAGCAGTACTTC.

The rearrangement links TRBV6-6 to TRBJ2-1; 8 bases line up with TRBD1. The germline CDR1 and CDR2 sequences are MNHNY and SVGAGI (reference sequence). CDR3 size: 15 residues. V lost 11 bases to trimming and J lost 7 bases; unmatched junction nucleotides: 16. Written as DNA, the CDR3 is TGTGCCTGCCGTTCCGGGACAGGTATTATTAATGAGCAGTTCTTC. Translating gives CACRSGTGIINEQFF.

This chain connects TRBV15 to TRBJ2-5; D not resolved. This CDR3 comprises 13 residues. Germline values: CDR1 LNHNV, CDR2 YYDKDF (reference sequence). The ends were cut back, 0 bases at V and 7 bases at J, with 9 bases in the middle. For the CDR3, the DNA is TGTGCCACCAGCAGAGATACGGCAGGGACCCAGTACTTC. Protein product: CATSRDTAGTQYF.

CDR3 sequence (DNA): TGTGCCAGCAGGGGACAGGGACAAGAGACCCAGTACTTC. It yields the protein CASRGQGQETQYF. This chain connects TRBV7-9 to TRBJ2-5, with 9 nucleotides matching TRBD1. V shed 6 bases and J 2 bases; nucleotides not matched to a gene: 1. CDR1 and CDR2 from the germline V gene are SEHNR and FQNEAQ (reference sequence). The length of the CDR3 is 13 residues.

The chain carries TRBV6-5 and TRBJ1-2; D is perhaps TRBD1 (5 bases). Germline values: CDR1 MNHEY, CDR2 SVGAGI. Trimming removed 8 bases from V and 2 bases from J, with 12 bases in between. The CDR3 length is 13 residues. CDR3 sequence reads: CASQRAGNYGYTF. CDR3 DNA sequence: TGTGCCAGCCAGAGAGCAGGGAACTATGGCTACACCTTC.

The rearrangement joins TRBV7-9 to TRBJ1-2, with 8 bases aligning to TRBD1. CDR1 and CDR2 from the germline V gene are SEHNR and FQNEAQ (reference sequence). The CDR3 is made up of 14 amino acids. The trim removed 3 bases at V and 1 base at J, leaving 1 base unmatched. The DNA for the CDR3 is TGTGCCAGCAGCTTCGGACAGGGTAACTATGGCTACACCTTC. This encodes CASSFGQGNYGYTF.

The CDR3 nucleotides are TGTGCCTGGAGTGTACGAGTGGACAATGAGCAGTTCTTC. Protein product: CAWSVRVDNEQFF. The chain employs TRBV30 and TRBJ2-1, with unresolved D. The V end lost 0 bases, the J end lost 5 bases, and 8 bases lay between the germline ends. CDR1 is GTSNPN and CDR2 is SVGIG in the germline V gene (reference sequence). This CDR3 has 13 amino acids.

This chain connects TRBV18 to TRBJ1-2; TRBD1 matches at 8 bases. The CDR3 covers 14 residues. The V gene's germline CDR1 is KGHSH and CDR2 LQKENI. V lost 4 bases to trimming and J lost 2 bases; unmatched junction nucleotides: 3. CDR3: CASSQTGENYGYTF. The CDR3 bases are TGTGCCAGCTCACAGACAGGGGAGAACTATGGCTACACCTTC.

The CDR3 sequence is CAWAGGSNQPQHF. The CDR3 DNA follows: TGTGCCTGGGCAGGGGGGAGCAATCAGCCCCAGCATTTT. The V call is TRBV30, the J call TRBJ1-5, with 7 bases lining up with TRBD1. Trimming at V came to 5 bases and at J to 1 base, leaving 2 bases not matched to a gene. CDR3 length: 13 amino acids. The germline gives CDR1 GTSNPN, CDR2 SVGIG (reference sequence).

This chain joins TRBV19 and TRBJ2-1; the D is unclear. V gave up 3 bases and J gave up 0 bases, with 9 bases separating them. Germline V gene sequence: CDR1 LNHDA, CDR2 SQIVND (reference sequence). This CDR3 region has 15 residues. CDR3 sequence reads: CASSMAASSYNEQFF. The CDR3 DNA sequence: TGTGCCAGTAGTATGGCGGCCAGCTCCTACAATGAGCAGTTCTTC.

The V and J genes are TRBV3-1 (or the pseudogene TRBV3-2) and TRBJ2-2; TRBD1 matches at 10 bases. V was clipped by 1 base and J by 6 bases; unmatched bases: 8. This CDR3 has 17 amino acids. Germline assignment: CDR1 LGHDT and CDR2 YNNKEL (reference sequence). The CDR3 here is CASSQVGDRGLAGELFF. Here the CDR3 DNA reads TGTGCCAGCAGCCAAGTCGGTGACAGGGGGCTAGCCGGGGAGCTGTTTTTT.

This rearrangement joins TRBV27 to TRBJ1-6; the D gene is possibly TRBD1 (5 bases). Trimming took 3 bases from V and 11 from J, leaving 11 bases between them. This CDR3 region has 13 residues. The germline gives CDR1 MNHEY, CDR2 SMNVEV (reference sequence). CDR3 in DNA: TGTGCCAGCAGTTTGGGCGGGGGGACACCCCTCCACTTT. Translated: CASSLGGGTPLHF.

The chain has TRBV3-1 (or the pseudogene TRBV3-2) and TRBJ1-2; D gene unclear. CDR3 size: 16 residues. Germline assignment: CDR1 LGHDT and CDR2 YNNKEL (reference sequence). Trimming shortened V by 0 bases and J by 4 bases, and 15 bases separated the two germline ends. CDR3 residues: CASSQDPGVWSYGYTF. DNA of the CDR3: TGTGCCAGCAGCCAAGATCCCGGGGTTTGGAGCTATGGCTACACCTTC.

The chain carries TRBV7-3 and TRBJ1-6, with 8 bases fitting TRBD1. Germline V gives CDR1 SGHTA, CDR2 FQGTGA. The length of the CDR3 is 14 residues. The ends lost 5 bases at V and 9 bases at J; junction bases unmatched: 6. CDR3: CASSRGQGGSPLHF. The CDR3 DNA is TGTGCCAGCAGCCGCGGACAGGGAGGTTCACCCCTCCACTTT.

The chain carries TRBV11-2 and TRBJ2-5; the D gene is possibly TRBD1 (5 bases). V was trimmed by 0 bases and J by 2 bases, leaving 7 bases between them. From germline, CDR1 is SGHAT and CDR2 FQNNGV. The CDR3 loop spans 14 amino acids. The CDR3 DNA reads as TGTGCCAGCAGCTTAGAGACAGCACAAGAGACCCAGTACTTC. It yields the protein CASSLETAQETQYF.

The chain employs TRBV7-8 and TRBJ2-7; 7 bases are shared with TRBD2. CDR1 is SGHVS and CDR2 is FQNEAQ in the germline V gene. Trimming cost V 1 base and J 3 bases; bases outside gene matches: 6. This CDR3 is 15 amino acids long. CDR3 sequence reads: CASSLGGTKLYEQYF. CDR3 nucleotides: TGTGCCAGCAGCTTAGGGGGGACTAAACTCTACGAGCAGTACTTC.

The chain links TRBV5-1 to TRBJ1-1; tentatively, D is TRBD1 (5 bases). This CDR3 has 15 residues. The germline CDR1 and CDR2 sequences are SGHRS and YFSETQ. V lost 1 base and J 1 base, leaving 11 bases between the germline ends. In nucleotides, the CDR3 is TGCGCCAGCAGCTTGTTGGGGCCTTCGAACACTGAAGCTTTCTTT. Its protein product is CASSLLGPSNTEAFF.

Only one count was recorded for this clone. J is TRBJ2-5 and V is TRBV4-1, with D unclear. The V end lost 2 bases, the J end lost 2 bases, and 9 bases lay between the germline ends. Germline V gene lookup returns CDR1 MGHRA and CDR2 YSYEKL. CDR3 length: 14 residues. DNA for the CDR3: TGCGCCAGCAGCCAACGGCAGGAACAAGAGACCCAGTACTTC. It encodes CASSQRQEQETQYF.

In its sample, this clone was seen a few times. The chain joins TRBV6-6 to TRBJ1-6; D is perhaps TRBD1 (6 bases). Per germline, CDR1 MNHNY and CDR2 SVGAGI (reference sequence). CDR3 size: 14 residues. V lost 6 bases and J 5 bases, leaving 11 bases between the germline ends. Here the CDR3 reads CASSSTGNNSPLHF. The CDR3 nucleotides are TGTGCCAGCAGCTCGACAGGAAATAATTCACCCCTCCACTTT.

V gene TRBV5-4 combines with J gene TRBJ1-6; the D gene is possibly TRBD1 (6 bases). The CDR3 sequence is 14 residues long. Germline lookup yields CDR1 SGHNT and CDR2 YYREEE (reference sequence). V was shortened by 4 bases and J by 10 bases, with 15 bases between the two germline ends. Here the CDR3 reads CASSHRDNGSPLHF. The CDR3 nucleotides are TGTGCCAGCAGCCACCGGGACAATGGATCACCCCTCCACTTT.

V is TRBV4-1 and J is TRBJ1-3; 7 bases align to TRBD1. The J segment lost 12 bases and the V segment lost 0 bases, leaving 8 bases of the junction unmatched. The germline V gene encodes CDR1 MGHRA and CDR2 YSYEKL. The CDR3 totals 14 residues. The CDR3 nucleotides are TGCGCCAGCAGCCAAGATAGGGACAGCCTCCACATATATTTT. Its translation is CASSQDRDSLHIYF.

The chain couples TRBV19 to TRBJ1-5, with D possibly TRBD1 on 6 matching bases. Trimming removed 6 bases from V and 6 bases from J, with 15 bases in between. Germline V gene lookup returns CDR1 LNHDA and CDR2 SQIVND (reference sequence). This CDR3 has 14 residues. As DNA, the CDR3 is TGTGCCAGTAGGGTACAGGGTGGTGTTCAGCCCCAGCATTTT. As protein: CASRVQGGVQPQHF.

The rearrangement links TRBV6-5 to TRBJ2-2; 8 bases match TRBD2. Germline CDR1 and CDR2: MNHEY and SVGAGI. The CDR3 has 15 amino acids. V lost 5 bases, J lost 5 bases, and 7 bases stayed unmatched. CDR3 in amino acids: CASSRDGGRTGELFF. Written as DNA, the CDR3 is TGTGCCAGCAGTCGGGACGGCGGGAGGACCGGGGAGCTGTTTTTT.

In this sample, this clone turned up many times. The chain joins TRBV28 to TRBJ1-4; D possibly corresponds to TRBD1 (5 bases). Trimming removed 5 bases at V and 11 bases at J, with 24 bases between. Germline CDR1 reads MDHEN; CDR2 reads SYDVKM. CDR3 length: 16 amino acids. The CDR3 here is CASSPSGGAVGGKLFF. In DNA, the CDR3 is TGTGCCAGCAGTCCCTCAGGCGGGGCAGTCGGAGGGAAACTGTTTTTT.

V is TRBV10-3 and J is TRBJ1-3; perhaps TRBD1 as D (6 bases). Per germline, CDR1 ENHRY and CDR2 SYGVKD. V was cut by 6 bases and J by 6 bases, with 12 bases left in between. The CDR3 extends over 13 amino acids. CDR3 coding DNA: TGTGCCATCAGAACAGGGTACGAAAACACCATATATTTT. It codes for CAIRTGYENTIYF.

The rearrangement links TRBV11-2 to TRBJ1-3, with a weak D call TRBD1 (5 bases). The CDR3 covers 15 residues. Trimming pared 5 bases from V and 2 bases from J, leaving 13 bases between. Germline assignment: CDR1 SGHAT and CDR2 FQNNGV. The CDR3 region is CASSGSAGPGNTIYF. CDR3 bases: TGTGCCAGCAGCGGATCCGCGGGACCTGGAAACACCATATATTTT.

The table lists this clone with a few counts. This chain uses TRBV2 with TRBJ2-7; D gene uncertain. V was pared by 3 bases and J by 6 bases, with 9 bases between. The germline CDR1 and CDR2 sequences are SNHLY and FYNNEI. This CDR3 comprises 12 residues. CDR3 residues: CASSESRGEQYF. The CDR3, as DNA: TGTGCCAGCAGTGAGAGCCGTGGCGAGCAGTACTTC.